This is a list of T cell receptor beta chains from one sample in a study of cytomegalovirus exposure and HLA in healthy donors. Sequencing was performed with immunoSEQ multiplex PCR; in TCRdb, only in-frame clones are kept and a portion is missing. The sample gives about 110,000 clones, roughly 70% of which show up once; about 8.3% is in the top ten. The material sequenced was PBMCs. Receptor source: a man between 18 and 29 years old in good health and CMV-seropositive. The conserved cysteine and the conserved F or W are not part of the CDR3 here.

TRBV28	TRBJ1-2	ASILRDRLNYGYT
TRBV5-1	TRBJ2-5	ASLAGVAAVKETQY
TRBV6-5	TRBJ1-1	ASSYLEQGLRGAF
TRBV4-1	TRBJ2-7	ASSQDRKGVRGEQY
TRBV11-2	TRBJ1-2	ASSLGDYGYT
TRBV27	TRBJ1-2	ASSFLQVPYGYT
TRBV27	TRBJ2-1	ASSSRQGAAYNEQF
TRBV6-1	TRBJ2-6	ASSELGANVLT
TRBV5-1	TRBJ2-5	ASSFGETQY
TRBV11-2	TRBJ2-2	ASSLSSGTGVTGELF
TRBV7-9	TRBJ2-7	ASGIQGAPDEQY
TRBV7-2	TRBJ1-6	ASSPIPLGPSPLH
TRBV11-2	TRBJ1-1	ASSQETGGLNTEAF
TRBV4-1	TRBJ1-1	ASSQGQGNTEAF
TRBV11-3	TRBJ1-2	ASSPGPDRGPYGYT
TRBV18	TRBJ2-5	ASSPPGGHQETQY
TRBV11-2	TRBJ2-7	ASSLAGGLSYEQY
TRBV19	TRBJ2-1	ASSIARPSNEQF
TRBV6-5	TRBJ1-3	ASSYSAGDNTIY
TRBV27	TRBJ2-2	ASSLLSGELF
TRBV5-1	TRBJ2-7	CPRVQSYEQY
TRBV28	TRBJ1-5	ASSFGQALNQPQH
TRBV2	TRBJ1-5	ASSVRPEGQPQH
TRBV27	TRBJ2-5	ASSLMLGGRETQY
TRBV5-1	TRBJ1-4	ASSQAGVDEKLF
TRBV7-9	TRBJ2-1	ASSLKSGGAIEQF
TRBV6-1	TRBJ2-7	ASSDDGTPSYEQY
TRBV18	TRBJ1-2	ASSPGEDTNYGYT
TRBV19	TRBJ1-5	ASSRSRGAGNQPQH
TRBV6-1	TRBJ2-3	ASSEGLAGSDTQY
TRBV6-1	TRBJ1-5	ASSDAHSNQPQH
TRBV9	TRBJ1-3	ASSAGGRFLSGNTIY
TRBV4-1	TRBJ2-1	ASSQDWAAYEQF
TRBV2	TRBJ2-7	ASSVTVYEQY
TRBV2	TRBJ1-5	ASSQDSFSQPQH
TRBV6-1	TRBJ2-5	ASSDRRTGTQY
TRBV6-1	TRBJ1-4	AARASRGESEKLF
TRBV5-4	TRBJ1-1	ASSLGDREAEAF
TRBV6-1	TRBJ2-1	ASSAYWSSYNEQF
TRBV5-1	TRBJ2-1	ASSLSYNEQF
TRBV18	TRBJ2-5	ASSLPGTRGVETQY
TRBV5-1	TRBJ1-4	ASSLAGTVAEEVF
TRBV5-4	TRBJ1-2	ASSLGVGQNDYGYT
TRBV19	TRBJ1-5	ASSDRVGYNQPQH
TRBV4-1	TRBJ1-6	ASSHSTRGNSPLH
TRBV30	TRBJ1-1	AWSAGGYAEAF
TRBV2	TRBJ2-1	ASSSLAGTEQF
TRBV5-1	TRBJ2-3	ASSNPGLAGARADTQY
TRBV5-1	TRBJ2-5	ASSLTGALGETQY
TRBV7-6	TRBJ2-7	ASSPGTGGSYEQY
TRBV28	TRBJ1-1	ASSFRRVAF
TRBV19	TRBJ1-4	ASSILSTNEKLF
TRBV6-6	TRBJ1-5	ASSSAENQPQH